This T cell receptor beta chain was recorded in a study of CD8 T cells in ankylosing spondylitis. Preparation of TCR beta libraries was done by quantitative 5'-RACE with molecular barcodes. MiXCR was run by TCRdb on the 5' RACE reads, yielding one entry per CDR3 protein. The sample yields 250,000 or so distinct CDR3 sequences, more than 15% seen once. This clonotype came up a few times. The V and J ends lost 0 bases and 7 bases respectively, with 4 bases between them. The CDR3 spans 11 residues. The germline V gene has CDR1 SQVTM and CDR2 ANQGSEA. This sequence joins TRBV29-1 and TRBJ2-1; D is ambiguous. Sequences were obtained from blood, either unsorted or a sorted T cell fraction (not recorded which). The source of this sequence is a male donor with ankylosing spondylitis or in good health (not recorded which). The CDR3 here is CSVEDLNEQFF. In nucleotides, the CDR3 is TGCAGCGTTGAAGATCTAAATGAGCAGTTCTTC.